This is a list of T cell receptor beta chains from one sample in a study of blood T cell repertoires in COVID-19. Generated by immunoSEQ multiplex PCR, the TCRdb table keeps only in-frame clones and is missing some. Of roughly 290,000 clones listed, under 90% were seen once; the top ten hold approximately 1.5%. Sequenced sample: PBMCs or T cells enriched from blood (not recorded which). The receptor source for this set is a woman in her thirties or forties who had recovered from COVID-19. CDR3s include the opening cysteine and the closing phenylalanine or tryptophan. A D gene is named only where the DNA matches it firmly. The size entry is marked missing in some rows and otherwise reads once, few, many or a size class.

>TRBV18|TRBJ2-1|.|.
CASSPRGTGDVNEQFF
TGTGCCAGCTCACCGCGGGGGACAGGCGATGTCAATGAGCAGTTCTTC
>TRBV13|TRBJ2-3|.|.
CASSSSSGTDTQYF
TGTGCCAGCAGCTCCTCGTCGGGGACAGATACGCAGTATTTT
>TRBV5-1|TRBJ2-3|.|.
CASGLGERTDTQYF
TGCGCCAGCGGCCTGGGGGAGCGCACAGATACGCAGTATTTT
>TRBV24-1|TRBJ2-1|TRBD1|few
CATRATGGEEQFF
TGTGCCACCAGGGCGACAGGGGGCGAGGAGCAGTTCTTC
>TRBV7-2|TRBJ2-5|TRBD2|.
CASSPGGGSPPLAQYF
TGTGCCAGCAGCCCCGGGGGGGGCAGCCCGCCGTTGGCCCAGTACTTC
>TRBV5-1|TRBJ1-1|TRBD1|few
CASSLQGARTEAFF
TGCGCCAGCAGCTTGCAGGGGGCTAGAACTGAAGCTTTCTTT
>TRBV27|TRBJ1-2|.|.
CASSPRVRYNYGYTF
TGTGCCAGCAGTCCCCGTGTGAGGTATAACTATGGCTACACCTTC
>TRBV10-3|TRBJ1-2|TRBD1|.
CAISEEGAGAYGYTF
TGTGCCATCAGTGAGGAGGGGGCCGGGGCCTATGGCTACACCTTC
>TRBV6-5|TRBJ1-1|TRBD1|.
CASSYRGRAEAFF
TGTGCCAGCAGTTACAGGGGGCGCGCTGAAGCTTTCTTT
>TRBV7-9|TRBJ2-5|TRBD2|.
CASSLGLAGGYQETQYF
TGTGCCAGCAGCTTGGGACTAGCGGGAGGGTACCAAGAGACCCAGTACTTC
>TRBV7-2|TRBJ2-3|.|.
CASSASRGLDTQYF
TGTGCCAGCAGCGCGTCAAGGGGTCTAGATACGCAGTATTTT
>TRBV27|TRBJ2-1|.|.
CASSLTPPSSYNEQFF
TGTGCCAGCAGTTTAACTCCCCCGAGCTCCTACAATGAGCAGTTCTTC
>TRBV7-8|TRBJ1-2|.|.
CASSLARVPQPYGYTF
TGTGCCAGCAGCTTAGCGCGGGTCCCCCAACCGTATGGCTACACCTTC
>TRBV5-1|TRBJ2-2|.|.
CASSPRGGANTGELFF
TGCGCCAGCAGCCCGAGGGGGGGCGCGAACACCGGGGAGCTGTTTTTT
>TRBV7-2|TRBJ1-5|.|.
CASAPPSGQPQHF
TGTGCCAGCGCCCCGCCCTCAGGGCAGCCCCAGCATTTT
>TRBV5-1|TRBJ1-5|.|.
CASSLAENQPQHF
TGCGCCAGCAGCTTGGCTGAGAATCAGCCCCAGCATTTT
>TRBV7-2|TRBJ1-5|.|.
CASSQTGNQPQHF
TGTGCCAGCAGCCAGACAGGAAATCAGCCCCAGCATTTT
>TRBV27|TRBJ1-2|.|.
CASSFREGLTRGYTF
TGTGCCAGCAGTTTTCGAGAGGGATTGACGCGTGGCTACACCTTC
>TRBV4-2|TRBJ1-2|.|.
CASSQDRGRDYGYTF
TGTGCCAGCAGCCAAGACAGGGGACGGGATTATGGCTACACCTTC
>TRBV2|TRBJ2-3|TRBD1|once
CASRLTGNTDTQYF
TGTGCCAGCAGGTTGACAGGGAACACAGATACGCAGTATTTT
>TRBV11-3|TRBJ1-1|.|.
CASSSNLGRTFF
TGTGCCAGCAGTTCGAACCTCGGCAGGACTTTCTTT
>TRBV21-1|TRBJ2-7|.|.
CASSKARGTSYEQYF
TGTGCCAGCAGCAAAGCGCGGGGGACCTCCTACGAGCAGTACTTC
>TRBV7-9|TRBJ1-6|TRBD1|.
CASSADRGTNSPLHF
TGTGCCAGCAGCGCTGACAGGGGAACCAATTCACCCCTCCACTTT
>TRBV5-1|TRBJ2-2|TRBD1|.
CASSPGTAYTGELFF
TGCGCCAGCAGCCCAGGGACAGCCTACACCGGGGAGCTGTTTTTT
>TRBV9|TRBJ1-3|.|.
CASSAGIGNTIYF
TGTGCCAGCAGCGCGGGGATTGGAAACACCATATATTTT
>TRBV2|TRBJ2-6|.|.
CASRIRLTDSSSGANVLTF
TGTGCCAGCAGGATCCGCTTGACCGATAGCAGCTCTGGGGCCAACGTCCTGACTTTC
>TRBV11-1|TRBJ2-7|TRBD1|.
CATGDSPGEQYF
TGTGCCACCGGGGACAGCCCGGGGGAGCAGTACTTC
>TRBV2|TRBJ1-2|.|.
CASSPGTIGYTF
TGTGCCAGCAGTCCAGGGACTATCGGCTACACCTTC
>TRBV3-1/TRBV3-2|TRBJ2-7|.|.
CASSQAGYEQYF
TGTGCCAGCAGCCAAGCGGGTTACGAGCAGTACTTC
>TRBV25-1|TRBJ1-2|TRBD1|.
CASSEWRTGTYGYTF
TGTGCCAGCAGTGAATGGAGGACAGGGACCTATGGCTACACCTTC
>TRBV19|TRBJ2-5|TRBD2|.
CASSIGLAGGQETQYF
TGTGCCAGTAGTATAGGACTAGCGGGAGGTCAAGAGACCCAGTACTTC
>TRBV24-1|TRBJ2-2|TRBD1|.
CATSGRTGETGELFF
TGTGCCACCAGTGGAAGGACAGGGGAAACCGGGGAGCTGTTTTTT
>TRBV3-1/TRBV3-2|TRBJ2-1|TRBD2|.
CASSQDSSTRTRTYNEQFF
TGTGCCAGCAGCCAAGATTCTAGTACACGGACTAGAACTTACAATGAGCAGTTCTTC
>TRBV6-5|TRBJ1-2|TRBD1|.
CASNSGQRIYGYTF
TGTGCCAGCAACTCGGGACAGAGGATCTATGGCTACACCTTC
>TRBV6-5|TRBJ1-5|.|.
CASSTTGSNQPQHF
TGTGCCAGCAGTACCACAGGTAGCAATCAGCCCCAGCATTTT
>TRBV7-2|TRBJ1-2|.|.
CASSLGVGGVGYTF
TGTGCCAGCAGCTTAGGAGTCGGCGGAGTCGGCTACACCTTC
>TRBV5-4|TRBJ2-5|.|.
CASSFGVRGQETQYF
TGTGCCAGCAGCTTTGGGGTTAGGGGCCAAGAGACCCAGTACTTC
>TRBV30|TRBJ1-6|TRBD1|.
CAWSRDSPNSPLHF
TGTGCCTGGAGCCGGGACAGTCCGAATTCACCCCTCCACTTT
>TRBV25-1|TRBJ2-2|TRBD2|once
CASSWLAGGTGELFF
TGTGCCAGCAGTTGGCTAGCGGGAGGGACCGGGGAGCTGTTTTTT
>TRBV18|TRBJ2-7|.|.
CASSPVQTVQIYEQYF
TGTGCCAGCTCACCCGTCCAGACAGTCCAGATCTACGAGCAGTACTTC
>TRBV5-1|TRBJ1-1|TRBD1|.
CASSGDRANTEAFF
TGCGCCAGCAGCGGGGACAGGGCCAACACTGAAGCTTTCTTT
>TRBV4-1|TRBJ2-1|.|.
CASSPTAGVSNEQFF
TGCGCCAGCAGCCCCACTGCAGGGGTAAGCAATGAGCAGTTCTTC
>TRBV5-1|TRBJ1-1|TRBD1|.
CASSLAPGTGGMNTEAFF
TGCGCCAGCAGCTTGGCCCCTGGGACAGGGGGCATGAACACTGAAGCTTTCTTT
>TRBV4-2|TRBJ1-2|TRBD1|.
CASSLPQGQGYGYTF
TGTGCCAGCAGCCTGCCACAGGGGCAAGGATATGGCTACACCTTC
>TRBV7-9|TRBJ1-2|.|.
CASSLDEAGYTF
TGTGCCAGCAGCTTAGATGAAGCCGGCTACACCTTC
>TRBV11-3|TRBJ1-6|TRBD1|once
CASSLWSLWDSHYNSPLHF
TGTGCCAGCAGCTTATGGTCTTTGTGGGACAGCCACTATAATTCACCCCTCCACTTT
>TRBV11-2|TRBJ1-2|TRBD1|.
CASSFRPDRGLVNGYTF
TGTGCCAGCAGCTTCCGACCGGACAGGGGGCTCGTCAATGGCTACACCTTC
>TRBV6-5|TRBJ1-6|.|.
CASRVGRGSSPLHF
TGTGCCAGCAGGGTGGGCAGGGGCAGTTCACCCCTCCACTTT
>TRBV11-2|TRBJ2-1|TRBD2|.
CASSLGGRNSYNEQFF
TGTGCCAGCAGCTTAGGCGGGAGGAACTCCTACAATGAGCAGTTCTTC
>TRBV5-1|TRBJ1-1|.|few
CASSLIGDKNTEAFF
TGCGCCAGCAGCCTGATAGGGGACAAGAACACTGAAGCTTTCTTT
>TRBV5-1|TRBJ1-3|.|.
CASSFQPRGEGSGNTIYF
TGCGCCAGCAGCTTCCAGCCAAGGGGCGAAGGATCTGGAAACACCATATATTTT
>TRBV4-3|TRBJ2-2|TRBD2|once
CASSQDRPAGGTGELFF
TGCGCCAGCAGCCAAGACCGTCCAGCGGGAGGGACCGGGGAGCTGTTTTTT
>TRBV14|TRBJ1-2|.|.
CASSPQGIYGYTF
TGTGCCAGCAGCCCGCAGGGAATCTATGGCTACACCTTC
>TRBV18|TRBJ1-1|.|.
CASSQGQGNTEAFF
TGTGCCAGCTCCCAAGGGCAGGGCAACACTGAAGCTTTCTTT
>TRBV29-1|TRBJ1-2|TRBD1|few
CSAPGDSGGYTF
TGCAGCGCCCCCGGGGACAGCGGCGGCTACACCTTC